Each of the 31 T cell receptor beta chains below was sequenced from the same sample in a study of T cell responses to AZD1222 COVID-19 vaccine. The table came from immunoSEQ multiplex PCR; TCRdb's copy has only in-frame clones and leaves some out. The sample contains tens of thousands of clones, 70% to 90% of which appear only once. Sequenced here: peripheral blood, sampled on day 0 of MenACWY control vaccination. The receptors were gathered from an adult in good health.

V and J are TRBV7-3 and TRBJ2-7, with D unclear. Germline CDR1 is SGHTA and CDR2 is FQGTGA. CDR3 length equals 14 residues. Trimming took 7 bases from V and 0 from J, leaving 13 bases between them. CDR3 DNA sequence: TGTGCCAGCACTGGGTCGATTGTCTCCTACGAGCAGTACTTC. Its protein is CASTGSIVSYEQYF.

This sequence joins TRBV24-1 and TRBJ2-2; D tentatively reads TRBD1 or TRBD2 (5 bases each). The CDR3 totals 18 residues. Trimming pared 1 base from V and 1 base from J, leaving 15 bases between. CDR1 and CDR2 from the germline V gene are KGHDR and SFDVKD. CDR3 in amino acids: CATSDFGSGSWNTGELFF. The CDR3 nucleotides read TGTGCCACCAGTGATTTCGGGTCAGGGAGTTGGAACACCGGGGAGCTGTTTTTT.

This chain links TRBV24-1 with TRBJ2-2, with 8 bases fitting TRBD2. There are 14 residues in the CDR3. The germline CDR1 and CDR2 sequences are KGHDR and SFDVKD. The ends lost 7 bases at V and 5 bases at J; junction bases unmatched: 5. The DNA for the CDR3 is TGTGCCACCAGAGGACTAGCAGTAACCGGGGAGCTGTTTTTT. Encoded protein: CATRGLAVTGELFF.

The CDR3 region is CARTGSSGEQYF. Here the CDR3 DNA reads TGTGCCAGAACGGGATCCTCGGGGGAGCAGTACTTC. This chain connects TRBV6-4 to TRBJ2-7, with D possibly being TRBD2 (5 bases). The CDR3 contains 12 residues. V gave up 9 bases and J gave up 7 bases, with 16 bases separating them. The germline CDR1 and CDR2 sequences are MRHNA and SNTAGT.

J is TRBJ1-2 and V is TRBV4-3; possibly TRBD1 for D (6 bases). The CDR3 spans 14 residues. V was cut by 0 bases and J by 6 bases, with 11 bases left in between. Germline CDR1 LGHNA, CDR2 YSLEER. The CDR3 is CASSQDMGADGYTF. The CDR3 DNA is TGCGCCAGCAGCCAAGATATGGGGGCTGATGGCTACACCTTC.

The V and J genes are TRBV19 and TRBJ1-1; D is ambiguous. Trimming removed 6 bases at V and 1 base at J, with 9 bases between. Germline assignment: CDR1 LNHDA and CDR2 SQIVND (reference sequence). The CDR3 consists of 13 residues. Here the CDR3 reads CASREGGNTEAFF. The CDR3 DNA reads TGTGCCAGTAGGGAGGGTGGGAACACTGAAGCTTTCTTT.

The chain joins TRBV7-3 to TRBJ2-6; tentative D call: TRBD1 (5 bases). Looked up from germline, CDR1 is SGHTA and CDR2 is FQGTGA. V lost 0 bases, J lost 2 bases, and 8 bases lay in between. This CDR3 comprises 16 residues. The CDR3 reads CASSLTGAAGANVLTF. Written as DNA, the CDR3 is TGTGCCAGCAGCTTAACTGGGGCAGCTGGGGCCAACGTCCTGACTTTC.

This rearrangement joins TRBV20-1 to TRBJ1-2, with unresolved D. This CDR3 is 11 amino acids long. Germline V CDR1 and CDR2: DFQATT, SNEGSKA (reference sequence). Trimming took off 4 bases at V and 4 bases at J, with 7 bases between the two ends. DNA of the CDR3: TGCAGTGCTAAAACTGCCTATGGCTACACCTTC. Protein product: CSAKTAYGYTF.

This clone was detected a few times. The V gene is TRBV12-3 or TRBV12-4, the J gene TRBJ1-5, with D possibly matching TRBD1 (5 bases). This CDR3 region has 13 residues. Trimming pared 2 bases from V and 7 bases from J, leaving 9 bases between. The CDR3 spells CASSLQGGQPQHF. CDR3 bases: TGTGCCAGCAGTTTACAGGGTGGGCAGCCCCAGCATTTT.

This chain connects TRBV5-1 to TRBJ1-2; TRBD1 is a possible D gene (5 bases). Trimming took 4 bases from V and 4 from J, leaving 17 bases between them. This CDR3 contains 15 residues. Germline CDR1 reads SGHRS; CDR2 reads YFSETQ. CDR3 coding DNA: TGCGCCAGCAGCCAGCGGGGGGACTCACGCTATGGCTACACCTTC. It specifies CASSQRGDSRYGYTF.

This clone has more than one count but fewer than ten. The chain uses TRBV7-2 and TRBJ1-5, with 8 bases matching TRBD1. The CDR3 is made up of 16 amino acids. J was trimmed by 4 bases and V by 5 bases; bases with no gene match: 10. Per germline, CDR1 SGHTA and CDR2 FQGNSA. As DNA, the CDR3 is TGTGCCAGCAGCGCCCAACAGGGGGTAGGAAATCAGCCCCAGCATTTT. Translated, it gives CASSAQQGVGNQPQHF.

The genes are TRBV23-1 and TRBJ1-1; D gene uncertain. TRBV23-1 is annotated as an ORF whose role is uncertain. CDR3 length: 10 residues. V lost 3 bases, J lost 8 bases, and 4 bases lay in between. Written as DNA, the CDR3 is TGCGCCAGCAGTCATTCCGAAGCTTTCTTT. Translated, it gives CASSHSEAFF.

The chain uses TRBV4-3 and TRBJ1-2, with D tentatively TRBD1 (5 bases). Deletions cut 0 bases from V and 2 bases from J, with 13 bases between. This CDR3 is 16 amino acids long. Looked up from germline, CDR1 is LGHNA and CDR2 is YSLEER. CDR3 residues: CASSQDLGRENYGYTF. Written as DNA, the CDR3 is TGCGCCAGCAGCCAAGATCTAGGCAGGGAAAACTATGGCTACACCTTC.

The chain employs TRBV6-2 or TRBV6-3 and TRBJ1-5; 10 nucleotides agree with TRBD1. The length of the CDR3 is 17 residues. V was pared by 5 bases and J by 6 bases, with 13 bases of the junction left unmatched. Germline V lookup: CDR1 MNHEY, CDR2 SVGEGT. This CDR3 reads CASSPYPPGQGIQPQHF. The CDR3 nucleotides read TGTGCCAGCAGTCCGTACCCTCCGGGACAGGGGATTCAGCCCCAGCATTTT.

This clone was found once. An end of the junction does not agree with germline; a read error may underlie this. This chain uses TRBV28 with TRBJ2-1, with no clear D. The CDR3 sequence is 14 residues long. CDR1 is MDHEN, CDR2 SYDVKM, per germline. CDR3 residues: CASSLSSHGNEQFF. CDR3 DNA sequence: TGTGCCAGCAGCTTATCCTCCCACGGCAATGAGCAGTTCTTC.

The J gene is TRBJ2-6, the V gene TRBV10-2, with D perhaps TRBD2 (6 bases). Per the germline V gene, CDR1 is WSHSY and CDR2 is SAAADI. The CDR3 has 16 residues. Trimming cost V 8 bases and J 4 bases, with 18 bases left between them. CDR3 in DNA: TGCGCCAGCCTCGCGGAGGGCATAGCGGGGGCCAACGTCCTGACTTTC. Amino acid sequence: CASLAEGIAGANVLTF.

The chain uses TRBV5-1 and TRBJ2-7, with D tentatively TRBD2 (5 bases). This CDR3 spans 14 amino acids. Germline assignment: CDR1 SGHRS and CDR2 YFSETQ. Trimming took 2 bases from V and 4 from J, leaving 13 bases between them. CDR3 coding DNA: TGCGCCAGCAGCTTAGAGGCCACGGGGTACGAGCAGTACTTC. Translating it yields CASSLEATGYEQYF.

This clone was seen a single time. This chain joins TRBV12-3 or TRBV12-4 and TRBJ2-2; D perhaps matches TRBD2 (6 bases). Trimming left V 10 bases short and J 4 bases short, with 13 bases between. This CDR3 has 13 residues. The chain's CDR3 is CATGGLPTGELFF. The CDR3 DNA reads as TGTGCCACCGGGGGACTCCCCACCGGGGAGCTGTTTTTT.

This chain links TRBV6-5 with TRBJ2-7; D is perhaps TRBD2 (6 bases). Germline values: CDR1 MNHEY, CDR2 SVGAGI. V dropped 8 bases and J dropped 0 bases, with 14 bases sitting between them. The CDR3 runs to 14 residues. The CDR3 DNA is TGTGCCAGCGGGTTGGGGGGAACCTCCTACGAGCAGTACTTC. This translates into CASGLGGTSYEQYF.

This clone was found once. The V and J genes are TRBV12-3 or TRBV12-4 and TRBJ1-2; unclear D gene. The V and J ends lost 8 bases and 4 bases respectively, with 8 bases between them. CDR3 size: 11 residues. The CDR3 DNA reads TGTGCCAGCGAGGGCCCCTATGGCTACACCTTC. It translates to CASEGPYGYTF.

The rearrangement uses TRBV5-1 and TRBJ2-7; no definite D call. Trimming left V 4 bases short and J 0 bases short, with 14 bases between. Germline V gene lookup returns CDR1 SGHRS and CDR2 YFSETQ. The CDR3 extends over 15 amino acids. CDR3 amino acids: CASSPQTGSSYEQYF. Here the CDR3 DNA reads TGCGCCAGCAGCCCGCAGACCGGTAGCTCCTACGAGCAGTACTTC.

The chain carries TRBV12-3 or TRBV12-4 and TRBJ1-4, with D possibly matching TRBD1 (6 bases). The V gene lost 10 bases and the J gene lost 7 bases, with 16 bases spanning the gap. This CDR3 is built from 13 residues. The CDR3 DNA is TGTGCCACTCAAACAGGGAGGAGTGAAAAACTGTTTTTT. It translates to CATQTGRSEKLFF.

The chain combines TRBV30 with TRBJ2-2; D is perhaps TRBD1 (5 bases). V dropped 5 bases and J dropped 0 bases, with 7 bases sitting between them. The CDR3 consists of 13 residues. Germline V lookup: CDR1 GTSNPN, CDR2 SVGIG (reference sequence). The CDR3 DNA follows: TGTGCCTGGTGCAGGGCGAACACCGGGGAGCTGTTTTTT. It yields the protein CAWCRANTGELFF.

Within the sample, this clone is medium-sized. CDR3 coding DNA: TGCAGCGTTGATGTCGGACAGAATTCACCCCTCCACTTT. Protein sequence: CSVDVGQNSPLHF. The chain has TRBV29-1 and TRBJ1-6; possibly TRBD1 for D (6 bases). CDR3 length: 13 amino acids. Trimming left V 3 bases short and J 7 bases short, with 10 bases between. Germline V gene data show CDR1 as SQVTM and CDR2 as ANQGSEA.

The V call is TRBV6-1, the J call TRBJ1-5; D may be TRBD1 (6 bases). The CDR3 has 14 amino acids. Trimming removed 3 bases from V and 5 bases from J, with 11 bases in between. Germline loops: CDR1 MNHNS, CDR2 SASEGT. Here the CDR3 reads CASSEDSTDQPQHF. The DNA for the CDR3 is TGTGCCAGCAGTGAGGACAGCACGGATCAGCCCCAGCATTTT.

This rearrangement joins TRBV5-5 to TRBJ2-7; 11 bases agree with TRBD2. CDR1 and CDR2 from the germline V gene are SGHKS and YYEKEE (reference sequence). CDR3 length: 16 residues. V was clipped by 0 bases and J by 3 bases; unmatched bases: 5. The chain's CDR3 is CASSLASSGRFYEQYF. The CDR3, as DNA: TGTGCCAGCAGCTTGGCCTCTAGCGGGAGGTTCTACGAGCAGTACTTC.

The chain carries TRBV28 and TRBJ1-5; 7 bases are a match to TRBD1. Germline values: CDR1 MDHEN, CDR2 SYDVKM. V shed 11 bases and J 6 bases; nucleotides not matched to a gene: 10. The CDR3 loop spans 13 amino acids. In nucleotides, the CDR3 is TGTGCCTCCCTAAACAGGGGATTTCAGCCCCAGCATTTT. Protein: CASLNRGFQPQHF. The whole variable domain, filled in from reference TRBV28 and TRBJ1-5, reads DVKVTQSSRYLVKRTGEKVFLECVQDMDHENMFWYRQDPGLGLRLIYFSYDVKMKEKGDIPEGYSVSREKKERFSLILESASTNQTSMYLCASLNRGFQPQHFGDGTRLSIL.

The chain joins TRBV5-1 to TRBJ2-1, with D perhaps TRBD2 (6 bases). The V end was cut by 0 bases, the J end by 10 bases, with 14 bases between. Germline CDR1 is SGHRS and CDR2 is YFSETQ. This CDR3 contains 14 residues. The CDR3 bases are TGCGCCAGCAGCTTGGCTGGCGGGATAGAGGAGCAGTTCTTC. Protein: CASSLAGGIEEQFF.

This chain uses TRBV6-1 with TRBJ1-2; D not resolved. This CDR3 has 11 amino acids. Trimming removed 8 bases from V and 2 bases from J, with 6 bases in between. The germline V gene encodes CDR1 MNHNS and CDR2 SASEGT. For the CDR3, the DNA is TGTGCCAGCGAGTTCAACTATGGCTACACCTTC. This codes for CASEFNYGYTF.

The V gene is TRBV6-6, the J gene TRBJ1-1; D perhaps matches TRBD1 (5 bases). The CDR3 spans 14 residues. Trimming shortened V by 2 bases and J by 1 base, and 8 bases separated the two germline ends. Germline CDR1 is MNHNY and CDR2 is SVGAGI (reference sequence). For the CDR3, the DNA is TGTGCCAGCAGTTACCAGGGCAAGAACACTGAAGCTTTCTTT. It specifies CASSYQGKNTEAFF.

CDR3 sequence: CASSPLGAAEQYF. Here the CDR3 DNA reads TGTGCCAGTAGTCCCTTGGGGGCGGCCGAGCAGTACTTC. This chain joins TRBV19 and TRBJ2-7; D perhaps matches TRBD1 (6 bases). V dropped 5 bases and J dropped 6 bases, with 14 bases sitting between them. CDR3 length equals 13 residues. Germline CDR1 reads LNHDA; CDR2 reads SQIVND (reference sequence).